This T cell receptor (beta chain) originates from a study of blood T cell repertoires in COVID-19 (dated by TCRdb to about 2020). Describing the broader study: For ImmuneRACE Cohort 3, a participant was defined as recovered based on two consecutive negative NP/OP PCR tests, clearance by a healthcare professional, or resolution of symptoms. HLA class I and class II types, where available, came from metadata supplied by the sample provider rather than from assay-based typing. The prospective study material was composed of cDNA or gDNA derived from T cells, B-cell-depleted T cells, or PBMCs. The dataset comprised deeply sampled blood TCRbeta repertoires from subjects exposed to, actively infected with, or recovered from COVID-19. A de-identified subject ID, COVID-19 status, age in years and sex were almost always included in the sample metadata. Samples from collaborators originated in the United States, Italy and Spain and spanned both the acute and convalescent phases of COVID-19. Samples came from the ongoing ImmuneRACE study (first 160 participants) plus 1,254 subjects from 6 global collaborators. A freely available public database, intended as a resource for researchers studying the immune response to SARS-CoV-2, is where the repertoires were released. The research as a whole found: The amount of clinical and demographic metadata varied by source and participant and was provided uncurated.

In regard to this clone: No antigen is known for it. Base qualities are not recorded, but no much larger clone differs from it by a single base.

TCRbeta CDR3 regions were amplified from genomic DNA using the immunoSEQ Assay, a bias-controlled multiplex PCR. Per the source publication's procedure: Within the assay, amplification of reference gene primers was used to estimate how many nucleated cells each sample contained. To quantify the absolute abundance of each unique TCRbeta CDR3 rearrangement, sequence reads were collapsed and filtered. Productive Simpson clonality was computed per sample as the square root of Simpson's diversity index over productive rearrangements. TCRdb mirrors the immuneACCESS table, restricted to in-frame sequences. Some clones are absent from its copies; in checked studies, under half trace to an unresolved V gene, and the reason for the others is unknown. Clone size and the V and J calls come from that table; the DNA yielded D and trimming. The sample table records approximately 150,000 clones; around 79% of these occur just once. The ten largest clonotypes hold roughly 19% of the sample.

From V the trimming removes 4 bases and from J it removes 1 base, while the gene matches leave 5 bases of the junction unaccounted for. For CDR1 and CDR2, the germline V gene lists MNHNS and SASEGT. Its CDR3 holds 16 amino acids, cysteine through phenylalanine. Only CDR3 DNA is held: 48 bases, read in frame from base 1. Participants in the prospective study were aged roughly 18 to 89 years, lived in 20 to 30 United States geographic areas, and enrolled through a virtual design. In the prospective study, participants were assigned to cohorts based on the clinical history participants reported in a screening survey and a study questionnaire. Mobile phlebotomists in the prospective study collected whole blood, serum and a nasopharyngeal or oropharyngeal swab from every participant. Prospective study participants could optionally give additional blood draws and questionnaires over an approximately 2-month period. Blood samples from the prospective study were shipped frozen or at room temperature prior to DNA extraction.

The TCR sequence derives from a woman aged 70-85 years in a cohort exposed to, infected with or recovered from COVID-19 (not recorded which). Input material: PBMCs or T cells enriched from blood (not recorded which). This receptor chain uses TRBV6-1 and TRBJ2-1; TRBD2 matches 9 bases in the middle. The CDR3 amino acid sequence is: CASSGLAGPSYNEQFF. The DNA sequence is as follows: TGTGCCAGCAGTGGTCTAGCGGGGCCATCCTACAATGAGCAGTTCTTC.